This passage covers 30 T cell receptor beta chains from one sample sequenced in a study of blood T cell repertoires in COVID-19. Profiled with immunoSEQ multiplex PCR; TCRdb holds only in-frame clones, not every one. The sample has 350,000 to 450,000 clones; over 75% are singletons. Sequencing was performed on peripheral blood. The source is an older woman with COVID-19, enrolled during active disease.

V usage is TRBV18 and J usage is TRBJ2-3; D is unclear. The V and J ends lost 2 bases and 2 bases respectively, with 14 bases between them. The germline CDR1 and CDR2 sequences are KGHSH and LQKENI. The CDR3 totals 16 residues. The CDR3 DNA is TGTGCCAGCTCACCATCCCCCGCGGTAAACACAGATACGCAGTATTTT. Residues: CASSPSPAVNTDTQYF.

This clone was seen just once. This chain joins TRBV10-2 and TRBJ1-2; no firm D call. This CDR3 is built from 12 residues. Germline lookup yields CDR1 WSHSY and CDR2 SAAADI. V lost 4 bases and J 5 bases, leaving 8 bases between the germline ends. The CDR3 sequence: CASSALSYGYTF. Here the CDR3 DNA reads TGCGCCAGCAGTGCTCTATCTTATGGCTACACCTTC.

The V call is TRBV18, the J call TRBJ1-5, with D tentatively TRBD1 (5 bases). This CDR3 comprises 16 residues. V was clipped by 5 bases and J by 7 bases, with 21 bases between them. Germline CDR1 and CDR2: KGHSH and LQKENI. The CDR3 sequence is CASSSVGRGTGQPQHF. In DNA, the CDR3 is TGTGCCAGCTCATCAGTTGGGAGGGGAACCGGGCAGCCCCAGCATTTT.

The V and J genes are TRBV7-2 and TRBJ2-1; D may be TRBD1 (5 bases). The V end was cut by 2 bases, the J end by 5 bases, with 13 bases between. The CDR3 covers 15 residues. Germline-derived CDR1 and CDR2 are SGHTA and FQGNSA. In DNA, the CDR3 is TGTGCCAGCAGCTTAAGGGCAGGGCAGCACAATGAGCAGTTCTTC. It is translated as CASSLRAGQHNEQFF.

The V gene is TRBV5-1, the J gene TRBJ2-2; the match to TRBD1 covers 7 bases. The germline V gene encodes CDR1 SGHRS and CDR2 YFSETQ. The CDR3 sequence is 15 residues long. J was trimmed by 1 base and V by 1 base; bases with no gene match: 1. CDR3 bases: TGCGCCAGCAGCTTGTGGACAGGGAACACCGGGGAGCTGTTTTTT. Residues: CASSLWTGNTGELFF.

The CDR3 loop is CASSNGAGQLYEQYF. In DNA, the CDR3 is TGTGCCAGCAGCAATGGTGCGGGGCAACTTTACGAGCAGTACTTC. The chain employs TRBV13 and TRBJ2-7, with a weak D call TRBD2 (6 bases). CDR3 length: 15 amino acids. Per germline, CDR1 PRHDT and CDR2 FYEKMQ (reference sequence). Trimming pared 5 bases from V and 4 bases from J, leaving 18 bases between.

The chain uses TRBV2 and TRBJ2-1, with 12 bases aligning to TRBD2. V was pared by 0 bases and J by 6 bases, with 3 bases of the junction left unmatched. This CDR3 contains 16 residues. Germline values: CDR1 SNHLY, CDR2 FYNNEI. Written as DNA, the CDR3 is TGTGCCAGCAGTGAAGCCCCTAGCGGGGGGGCCAATGAGCAGTTCTTC. Its translation: CASSEAPSGGANEQFF. The variable domain in full, completed from reference TRBV2 and TRBJ2-1, reads EPEVTQTPSHQVTQMGQEVILRCVPISNHLYFYWYRQILGQKVEFLVSFYNNEISEKSEIFDDQFSVERPDGSNFTLKIRSTKLEDSAMYFCASSEAPSGGANEQFFGPGTRLTVL.

The chain is built from TRBV19 and TRBJ2-1; no reliable D call. The length of the CDR3 is 14 residues. CDR1 is LNHDA and CDR2 is SQIVND in the germline V gene (reference sequence). V was pared by 3 bases and J by 1 base, with 7 bases between. The CDR3 loop is CASSIGPSYNEQFF. The DNA for the CDR3 is TGTGCCAGTAGTATTGGCCCGTCCTACAATGAGCAGTTCTTC.

The chain couples TRBV7-6 to TRBJ2-6; weak D call: TRBD1 (5 bases). The germline V and J ends were trimmed by 0 bases and 2 bases, with 11 bases remaining between them. The CDR3 extends over 17 amino acids. Germline V gives CDR1 SGHVS, CDR2 FNYEAQ. In nucleotides, the CDR3 is TGTGCCAGCAGCTTAGCCGCAGGGATGGCTGGGGCCAACGTCCTGACTTTC. It encodes CASSLAAGMAGANVLTF.

J is TRBJ1-3 and V is TRBV4-1; D perhaps matches TRBD1 (5 bases). Germline CDR1 reads MGHRA; CDR2 reads YSYEKL. Trimming pared 3 bases from V and 2 bases from J, leaving 14 bases between. This CDR3 is 16 amino acids long. The CDR3 here is CASSHAKRGPGNTIYF. In DNA, the CDR3 is TGCGCCAGCAGCCACGCTAAGCGGGGACCTGGAAACACCATATATTTT.

The chain recombines TRBV5-4 with TRBJ1-1, with D possibly TRBD1 on 5 matching bases. This CDR3 has 15 residues. In germline, CDR1 is SGHNT, CDR2 YYREEE (reference sequence). With 2 bases removed from V and 11 bases from J, the gap between germline ends came to 22 bases. The CDR3 here is CASSLKAGEGIKAFF. The CDR3, as DNA: TGTGCCAGCAGCTTAAAGGCCGGGGAGGGGATTAAGGCTTTCTTT.

J is TRBJ2-1 and V is TRBV5-8; 7 nucleotides line up with TRBD1. Germline CDR1 is SGHTS and CDR2 is YDEGEE. There are 15 residues in the CDR3. Unmatched junction bases numbered 7, after V lost 0 bases and J lost 7 bases. The CDR3 sequence is CASSLEGAPWNEQFF. CDR3 DNA sequence: TGTGCCAGCAGCTTGGAGGGGGCGCCGTGGAATGAGCAGTTCTTC.

The count of this clone is one. The rearrangement joins TRBV5-4 to TRBJ2-3; D may be TRBD1 (6 bases). The CDR3 spans 12 residues. CDR1 and CDR2 (germline): SGHNT, YYREEE (reference sequence). The V and J ends lost 4 bases and 5 bases respectively, with 8 bases between them. This CDR3 is CASSKQGDTQYF. CDR3 DNA: TGTGCCAGCAGCAAACAGGGAGATACGCAGTATTTT.

This clone was seen only once. The chain carries TRBV29-1 and TRBJ2-3; 14 positions match TRBD2. The CDR3 is 14 residues long. With 4 bases clipped from V and 9 bases from J, the junction kept 6 bases outside the gene matches. Germline CDR1 and CDR2: SQVTM and ANQGSEA. The CDR3 bases are TGCAGCGTTGGACTAGCGGGGGGGCAAGGGACGCAGTATTTT. The encoded protein is CSVGLAGGQGTQYF.

This chain uses TRBV15 with TRBJ2-1; 12 positions agree with TRBD1. After removal of 1 base from V and 7 bases from J, the junction contained 5 bases not matched to a gene. Germline V CDR1 and CDR2: LNHNV, YYDKDF (reference sequence). CDR3 length equals 16 residues. In nucleotides, the CDR3 is TGTGCCACCAGCAGAGGGGGACAGGGGGCTCATAATGAGCAGTTCTTC. It yields the protein CATSRGGQGAHNEQFF.

The V call is TRBV7-9, the J call TRBJ2-7, with D maybe TRBD2 (6 bases). This CDR3 has 14 amino acids. Trimming removed 4 bases at V and 2 bases at J, with 12 bases between. Germline V gene sequence: CDR1 SEHNR, CDR2 FQNEAQ (reference sequence). Written as DNA, the CDR3 is TGTGCCAGCAGCTCGGGGGATTCCACCTACGAGCAGTACTTC. Translating it yields CASSSGDSTYEQYF.

This clone was detected once. This chain uses TRBV5-1 with TRBJ2-1; 10 bases map to TRBD2. The CDR3 sequence is 16 residues long. Germline loops: CDR1 SGHRS, CDR2 YFSETQ. V was clipped by 3 bases and J by 9 bases; unmatched bases: 12. The CDR3 nucleotides read TGCGCCAGCAGCTCGCGAGTAGCGGGGGGCCGGGGTGAGCAGTTCTTC. Its protein is CASSSRVAGGRGEQFF.

V usage is TRBV9 and J usage is TRBJ2-2; no clear D. CDR3 length: 13 residues. V lost 3 bases and J lost 6, with 9 bases in between. Germline CDR1 and CDR2: SGDLS and YYNGEE. CDR3 sequence reads: CASSALQSGELFF. CDR3 DNA sequence: TGTGCCAGCAGCGCACTCCAATCCGGGGAGCTGTTTTTT. Based on the CDR3 plus reference TRBV9 and TRBJ2-2, the full variable domain is DSGVTQTPKHLITATGQRVTLRCSPRSGDLSVYWYQQSLDQGLQFLIQYYNGEERAKGNILERFSAQQFPDLHSELNLSSLELGDSALYFCASSALQSGELFFGEGSRLTVL.

The rearrangement links TRBV5-1 to TRBJ1-1; D unresolved. The germline V and J ends were trimmed by 4 bases and 1 base, with 8 bases remaining between them. The CDR3 has 13 residues. Germline assignment: CDR1 SGHRS and CDR2 YFSETQ. CDR3 bases: TGCGCCAGCAGCCACAGTGAGAACACTGAAGCTTTCTTT. Translated: CASSHSENTEAFF.

The chain combines TRBV9 with TRBJ2-3; 15 bases align to TRBD2. The CDR3 sequence is 18 residues long. Losses at the gene ends were 4 bases for V and 0 bases for J; bases not matched to a gene: 6. CDR1 is SGDLS, CDR2 YYNGEE, per germline. CDR3 region: CASSLGLAGGASTDTQYF. In DNA form, the CDR3 reads TGTGCCAGCAGCCTTGGACTAGCGGGGGGGGCTAGCACAGATACGCAGTATTTT. The complete variable domain, with remaining parts taken from reference TRBV9 and TRBJ2-3, reads DSGVTQTPKHLITATGQRVTLRCSPRSGDLSVYWYQQSLDQGLQFLIQYYNGEERAKGNILERFSAQQFPDLHSELNLSSLELGDSALYFCASSLGLAGGASTDTQYFGPGTRLTVL.

The chain carries TRBV11-2 and TRBJ2-3; 15 bases align to TRBD2. V lost 2 bases to trimming and J lost 1 base; unmatched junction nucleotides: 7. Per the germline V gene, CDR1 is SGHAT and CDR2 is FQNNGV. The CDR3 covers 19 residues. The CDR3 spells CASSLLPGLAGGRTDTQYF. In DNA form, the CDR3 reads TGTGCCAGCAGCTTACTTCCGGGACTAGCGGGGGGTCGCACAGATACGCAGTATTTT.

This chain uses TRBV19 with TRBJ2-7, with D perhaps matching TRBD2 (5 bases). Germline V gene lookup returns CDR1 LNHDA and CDR2 SQIVND (reference sequence). CDR3 size: 14 residues. Trimming cost V 5 bases and J 3 bases, with 14 bases left between them. CDR3 DNA: TGTGCCAGTAGTGAACGGGGAAAGATCTACGAGCAGTACTTC. Translated, it gives CASSERGKIYEQYF. Using reference TRBV19 and TRBJ2-7 for the parts outside the CDR3, the full variable domain is DGGITQSPKYLFRKEGQNVTLSCEQNLNHDAMYWYRQDPGQGLRLIYYSQIVNDFQKGDIAEGYSVSREKKESFPLTVTSAQKNPTAFYLCASSERGKIYEQYFGPGTRLTVT.

This chain links TRBV5-1 with TRBJ1-1; 7 nucleotides line up with TRBD1. The CDR3 runs to 14 residues. With 4 bases clipped from V and 6 bases from J, the junction kept 9 bases outside the gene matches. Per germline, CDR1 SGHRS and CDR2 YFSETQ. In nucleotides, the CDR3 is TGCGCCAGCAGCCTCGGGACAGCCATCGCTGAAGCTTTCTTT. Protein: CASSLGTAIAEAFF. Full variable domain (rest looked up from reference TRBV5-1 and TRBJ1-1): KAGVTQTPRYLIKTRGQQVTLSCSPISGHRSVSWYQQTPGQGLQFLFEYFSETQRNKGNFPGRFSGRQFSNSRSEMNVSTLELGDSALYLCASSLGTAIAEAFFGQGTRLTVV.

This chain connects TRBV2 to TRBJ2-1, with 8 bases matching TRBD1. The CDR3 is made up of 14 amino acids. CDR1 and CDR2 from the germline V gene are SNHLY and FYNNEI. The V segment lost 7 bases and the J segment 9 bases; nucleotides outside the gene matches: 11. CDR3 amino acids: CASTGGQVVGEQFF. Here the CDR3 DNA reads TGTGCCAGCACCGGGGGACAGGTGGTCGGTGAGCAGTTCTTC.

J is TRBJ1-3 and V is TRBV5-1, with D possibly matching TRBD1 (5 bases). Per germline, CDR1 SGHRS and CDR2 YFSETQ. Deletions cut 0 bases from V and 4 bases from J, with 8 bases between. The length of the CDR3 is 14 residues. The CDR3 spells CASSLAGKGNTIYF. The DNA for the CDR3 is TGCGCCAGCAGCTTGGCAGGGAAAGGAAACACCATATATTTT.

The genes are TRBV6-1 and TRBJ1-2; D unresolved. CDR3 length: 12 amino acids. CDR1 MNHNS and CDR2 SASEGT come from the germline V gene. Trimming cost V 3 bases and J 7 bases, with 9 bases left between them. The CDR3 loop is CASSDEIGGYTF. The CDR3 bases are TGTGCCAGCAGTGATGAGATCGGTGGCTACACCTTC.

The genes are TRBV4-1 and TRBJ1-1; TRBD1 is a possible D gene (5 bases). Germline V gene sequence: CDR1 MGHRA, CDR2 YSYEKL. V was shortened by 4 bases and J by 1 base, with 13 bases between the two germline ends. The CDR3 contains 15 residues. CDR3 residues: CASSREGRRNTEAFF. CDR3 in DNA: TGCGCCAGCAGCCGGGAGGGACGACGGAACACTGAAGCTTTCTTT.

The chain links TRBV2 to TRBJ1-5; 7 nucleotides align to TRBD1. This CDR3 has 16 amino acids. The germline gives CDR1 SNHLY, CDR2 FYNNEI. After removal of 5 bases from V and 0 bases from J, the junction contained 7 bases not matched to a gene. The DNA of the CDR3 is TGTGCCAGCAGTTACGACAGGGCCTATAGCAATCAGCCCCAGCATTTT. It translates to CASSYDRAYSNQPQHF.

CDR3: CASRRGGETGELFF. CDR3 sequence (DNA): TGTGCCAGCAGGAGGGGGGGAGAAACCGGGGAGCTGTTTTTT. The chain couples TRBV6-4 to TRBJ2-2; D perhaps matches TRBD2 (7 bases). Trimming cost V 6 bases and J 5 bases, with 13 bases left between them. The CDR3 has 14 residues. CDR1 and CDR2 (germline): MRHNA, SNTAGT.

This clone was counted a few times. The chain is built from TRBV2 and TRBJ1-3; D remains unclear. The CDR3 sequence is 17 residues long. Trimming pared 3 bases from V and 0 bases from J, leaving 15 bases between. Germline CDR1 and CDR2: SNHLY and FYNNEI. CDR3 region: CASSDDGRQSSGNTIYF. The CDR3, as DNA: TGTGCCAGCAGTGACGACGGGAGACAAAGCTCTGGAAACACCATATATTTT. Supplemented by reference TRBV2 and TRBJ1-3, the full variable domain reads EPEVTQTPSHQVTQMGQEVILRCVPISNHLYFYWYRQILGQKVEFLVSFYNNEISEKSEIFDDQFSVERPDGSNFTLKIRSTKLEDSAMYFCASSDDGRQSSGNTIYFGEGSWLTVV.